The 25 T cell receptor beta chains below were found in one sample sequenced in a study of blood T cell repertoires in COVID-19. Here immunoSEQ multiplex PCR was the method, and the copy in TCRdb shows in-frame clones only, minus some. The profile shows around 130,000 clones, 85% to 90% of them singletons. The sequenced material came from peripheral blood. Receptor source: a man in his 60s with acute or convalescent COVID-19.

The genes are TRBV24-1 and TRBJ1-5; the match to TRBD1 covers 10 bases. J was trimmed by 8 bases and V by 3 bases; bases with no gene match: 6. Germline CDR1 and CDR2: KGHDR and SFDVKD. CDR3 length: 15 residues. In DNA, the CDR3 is TGTGCCACCAGTGATGGGACAGGGGACATCAAGCCCCAGCATTTT. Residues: CATSDGTGDIKPQHF.

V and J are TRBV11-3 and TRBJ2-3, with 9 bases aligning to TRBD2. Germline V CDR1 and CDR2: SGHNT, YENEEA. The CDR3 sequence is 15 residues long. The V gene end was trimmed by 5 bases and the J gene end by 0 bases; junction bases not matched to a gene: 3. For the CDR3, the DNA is TGTGCCAGCAGCGCTAGCGGGGTCAGCACAGATACGCAGTATTTT. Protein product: CASSASGVSTDTQYF.

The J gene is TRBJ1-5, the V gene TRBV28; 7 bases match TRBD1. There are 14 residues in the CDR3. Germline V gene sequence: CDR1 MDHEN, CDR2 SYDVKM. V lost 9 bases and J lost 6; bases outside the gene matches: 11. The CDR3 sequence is CASRMTGSRQPQHF. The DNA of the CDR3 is TGTGCCAGTCGAATGACAGGGAGCCGTCAGCCCCAGCATTTT.

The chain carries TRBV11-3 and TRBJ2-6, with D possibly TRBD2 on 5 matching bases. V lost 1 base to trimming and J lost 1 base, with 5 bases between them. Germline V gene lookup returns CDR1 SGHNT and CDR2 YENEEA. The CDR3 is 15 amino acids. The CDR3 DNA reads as TGTGCCAGCAGCTTAGGAGGGTCTGGGGCCAACGTCCTGACTTTC. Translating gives CASSLGGSGANVLTF.

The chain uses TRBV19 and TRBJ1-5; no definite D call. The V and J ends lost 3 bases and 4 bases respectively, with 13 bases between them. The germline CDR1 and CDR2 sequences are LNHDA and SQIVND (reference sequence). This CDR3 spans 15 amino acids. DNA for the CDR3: TGTGCCAGTAGTATCGGGGATTTTCGGAATCAGCCCCAGCATTTT. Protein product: CASSIGDFRNQPQHF.

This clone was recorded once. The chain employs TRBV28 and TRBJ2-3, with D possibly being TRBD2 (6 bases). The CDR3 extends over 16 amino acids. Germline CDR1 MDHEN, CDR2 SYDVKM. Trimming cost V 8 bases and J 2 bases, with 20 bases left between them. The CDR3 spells CASSPRASEITDTQYF. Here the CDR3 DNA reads TGTGCCAGCTCCCCCCGGGCTAGCGAGATCACAGATACGCAGTATTTT. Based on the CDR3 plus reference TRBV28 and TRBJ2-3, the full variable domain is DVKVTQSSRYLVKRTGEKVFLECVQDMDHENMFWYRQDPGLGLRLIYFSYDVKMKEKGDIPEGYSVSREKKERFSLILESASTNQTSMYLCASSPRASEITDTQYFGPGTRLTVL.

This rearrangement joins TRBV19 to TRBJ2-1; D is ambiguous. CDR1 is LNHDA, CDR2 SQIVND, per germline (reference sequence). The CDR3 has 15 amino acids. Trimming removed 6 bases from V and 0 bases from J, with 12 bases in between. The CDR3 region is CASSLDWSSYNEQFF. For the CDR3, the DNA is TGTGCCAGTAGCTTAGACTGGAGCTCCTACAATGAGCAGTTCTTC. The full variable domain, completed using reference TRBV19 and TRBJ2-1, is DGGITQSPKYLFRKEGQNVTLSCEQNLNHDAMYWYRQDPGQGLRLIYYSQIVNDFQKGDIAEGYSVSREKKESFPLTVTSAQKNPTAFYLCASSLDWSSYNEQFFGPGTRLTVL.

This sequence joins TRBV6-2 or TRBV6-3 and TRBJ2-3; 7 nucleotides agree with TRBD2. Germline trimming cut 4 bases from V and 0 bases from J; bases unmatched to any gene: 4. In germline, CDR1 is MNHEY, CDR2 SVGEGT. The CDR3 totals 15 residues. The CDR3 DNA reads TGTGCCAGCAGTTTGAGCGGGACTAGCACAGATACGCAGTATTTT. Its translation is CASSLSGTSTDTQYF.

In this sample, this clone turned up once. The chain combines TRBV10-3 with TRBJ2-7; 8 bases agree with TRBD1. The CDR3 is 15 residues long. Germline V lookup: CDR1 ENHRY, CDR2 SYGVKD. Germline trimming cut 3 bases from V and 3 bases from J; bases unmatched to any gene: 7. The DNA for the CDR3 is TGTGCCATCAGTGAAGGGGACAGGTCCTTCTACGAGCAGTACTTC. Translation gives CAISEGDRSFYEQYF.

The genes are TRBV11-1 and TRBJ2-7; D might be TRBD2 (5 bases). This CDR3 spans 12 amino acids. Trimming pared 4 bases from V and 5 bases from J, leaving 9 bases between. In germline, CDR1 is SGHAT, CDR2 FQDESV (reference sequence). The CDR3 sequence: CASSWNGDEQYF. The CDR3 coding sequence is TGTGCCAGCAGCTGGAACGGGGACGAGCAGTACTTC.

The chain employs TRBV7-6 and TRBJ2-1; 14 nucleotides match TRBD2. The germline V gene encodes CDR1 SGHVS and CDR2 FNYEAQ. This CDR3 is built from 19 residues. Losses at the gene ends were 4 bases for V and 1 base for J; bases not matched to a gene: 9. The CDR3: CASSSRGTSGSASYNEQFF. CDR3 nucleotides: TGTGCCAGCAGCTCGAGGGGGACTAGCGGGAGTGCGTCCTACAATGAGCAGTTCTTC.

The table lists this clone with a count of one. CDR3 residues: CASSLTGSGTDTQYF. As DNA, the CDR3 is TGTGCCAGCAGCTTAACTGGCTCAGGCACAGATACGCAGTATTTT. This rearrangement joins TRBV7-3 to TRBJ2-3; no firm D call. This CDR3 has 15 residues. Trimming shortened V by 0 bases and J by 1 base, and 8 bases separated the two germline ends. The germline CDR1 and CDR2 sequences are SGHTA and FQGTGA.

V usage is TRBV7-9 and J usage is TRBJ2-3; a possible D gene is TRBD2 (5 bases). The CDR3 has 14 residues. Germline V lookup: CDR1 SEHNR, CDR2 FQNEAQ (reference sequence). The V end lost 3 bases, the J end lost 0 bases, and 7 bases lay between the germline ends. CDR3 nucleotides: TGTGCCAGCAGCTTGCGGGTCAGCACAGATACGCAGTATTTT. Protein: CASSLRVSTDTQYF.

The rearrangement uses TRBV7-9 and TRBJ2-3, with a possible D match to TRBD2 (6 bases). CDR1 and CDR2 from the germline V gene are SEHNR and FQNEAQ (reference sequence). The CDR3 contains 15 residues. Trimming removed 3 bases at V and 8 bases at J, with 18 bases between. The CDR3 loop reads CASSFSGLRPGTQYF. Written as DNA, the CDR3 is TGTGCCAGCAGCTTCTCGGGACTGCGACCCGGTACGCAGTATTTT.

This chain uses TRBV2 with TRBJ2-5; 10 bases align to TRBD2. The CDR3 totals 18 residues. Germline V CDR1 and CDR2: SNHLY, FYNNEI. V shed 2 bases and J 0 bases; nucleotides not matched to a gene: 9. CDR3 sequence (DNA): TGTGCCAGCAGTGAACGGTCTAGCGGGAGAGTAAACCAAGAGACCCAGTACTTC. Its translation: CASSERSSGRVNQETQYF.

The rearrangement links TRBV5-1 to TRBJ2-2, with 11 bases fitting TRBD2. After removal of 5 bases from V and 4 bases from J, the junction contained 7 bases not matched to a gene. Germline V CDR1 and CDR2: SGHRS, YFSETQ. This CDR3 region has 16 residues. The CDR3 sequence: CASSPSGRSVTGELFF. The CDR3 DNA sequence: TGCGCCAGCAGTCCTAGCGGGAGGTCGGTCACCGGGGAGCTGTTTTTT.

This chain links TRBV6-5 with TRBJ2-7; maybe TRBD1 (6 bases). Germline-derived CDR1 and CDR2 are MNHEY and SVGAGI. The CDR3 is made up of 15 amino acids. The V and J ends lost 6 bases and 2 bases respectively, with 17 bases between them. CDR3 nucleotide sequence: TGTGCCAGCAGCCGGAGACAGGACAGCCCCTACGAGCAGTACTTC. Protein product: CASSRRQDSPYEQYF.

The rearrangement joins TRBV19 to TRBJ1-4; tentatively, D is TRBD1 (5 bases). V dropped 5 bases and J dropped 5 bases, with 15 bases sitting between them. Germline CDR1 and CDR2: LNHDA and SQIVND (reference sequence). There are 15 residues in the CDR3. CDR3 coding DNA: TGTGCCAGTAGTGACCTTGGGGGGTCGAATGAAAAACTGTTTTTT. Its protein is CASSDLGGSNEKLFF. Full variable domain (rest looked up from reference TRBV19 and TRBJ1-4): DGGITQSPKYLFRKEGQNVTLSCEQNLNHDAMYWYRQDPGQGLRLIYYSQIVNDFQKGDIAEGYSVSREKKESFPLTVTSAQKNPTAFYLCASSDLGGSNEKLFFGSGTQLSVL.

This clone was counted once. The CDR3: CASSQRGGYYEQYF. The DNA of the CDR3 is TGTGCCAGCAGCCAACGCGGGGGGTACTACGAGCAGTACTTC. This rearrangement joins TRBV3-1 (or the pseudogene TRBV3-2) to TRBJ2-7; TRBD2 aligns across 8 bases. Looked up from germline, CDR1 is LGHDT and CDR2 is YNNKEL (reference sequence). Germline trimming cut 2 bases from V and 3 bases from J; bases unmatched to any gene: 3. The CDR3 has 14 residues.

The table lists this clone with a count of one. CDR3 nucleotides: TGCGCCAGCAGCAAAAGGGACAGTTCGAACACTGAAGCTTTCTTT. Protein product: CASSKRDSSNTEAFF. The chain employs TRBV4-3 and TRBJ1-1, with 7 bases lining up with TRBD1. This CDR3 region has 15 residues. With V trimmed by 5 bases and J by 1 base, 7 bases remained unmatched. Germline V gene sequence: CDR1 LGHNA, CDR2 YSLEER.

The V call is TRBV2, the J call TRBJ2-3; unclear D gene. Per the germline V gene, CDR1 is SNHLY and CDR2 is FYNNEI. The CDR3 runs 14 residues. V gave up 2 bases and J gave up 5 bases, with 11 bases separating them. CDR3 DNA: TGTGCCAGCAGTGAAACAAATGTACGAGATACGCAGTATTTT. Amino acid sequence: CASSETNVRDTQYF.

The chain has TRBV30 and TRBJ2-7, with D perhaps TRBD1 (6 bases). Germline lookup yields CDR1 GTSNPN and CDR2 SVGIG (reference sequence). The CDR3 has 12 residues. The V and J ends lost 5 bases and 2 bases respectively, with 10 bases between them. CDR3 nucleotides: TGTGCCTGGGCCGGGACACCCTACGAGCAGTACTTC. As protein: CAWAGTPYEQYF.

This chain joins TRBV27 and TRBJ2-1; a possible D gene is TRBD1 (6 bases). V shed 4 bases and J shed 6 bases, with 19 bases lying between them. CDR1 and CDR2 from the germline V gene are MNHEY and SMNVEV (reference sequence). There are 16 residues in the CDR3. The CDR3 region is CASSSRAGAHRNEQFF. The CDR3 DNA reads TGTGCCAGCAGTTCAAGGGCAGGGGCTCATCGCAATGAGCAGTTCTTC.

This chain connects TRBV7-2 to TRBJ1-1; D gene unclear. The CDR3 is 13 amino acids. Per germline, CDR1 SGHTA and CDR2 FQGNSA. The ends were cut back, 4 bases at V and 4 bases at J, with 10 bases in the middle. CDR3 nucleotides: TGTGCCAGCAGCTCCCAACGGGGCACTGAAGCTTTCTTT. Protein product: CASSSQRGTEAFF.

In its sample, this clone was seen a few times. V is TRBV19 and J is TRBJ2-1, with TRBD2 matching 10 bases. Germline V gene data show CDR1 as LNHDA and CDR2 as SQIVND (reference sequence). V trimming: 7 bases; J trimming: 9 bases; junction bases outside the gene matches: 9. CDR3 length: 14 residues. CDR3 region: CASNRASGSSEQFF. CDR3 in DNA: TGTGCCAGTAATCGGGCTAGCGGGAGTTCTGAGCAGTTCTTC.